This TCR beta chain was recorded in a study of type 1 regulatory T cells. V lost 0 bases and J lost 7, with 12 bases in between. This CDR3 has 15 amino acids. Germline values: CDR1 MNHEY, CDR2 SVGAGI. Each CDR3 protein is one row after TCRdb ran MiXCR on the reads. Of under 85,000 distinct CDR3 sequences in the sample, approximately 47% were seen once. As to this clonotype: Its antigen is currently unknown.

Regarding the study as a whole: Tr1 cells had a more restricted TCR repertoire than non-Tr1 cells.

The sequence derives from a human donor in good health. The sequencing input was cultured non-Tr1 T cells, either the whole culture or a sorted T cell fraction (not recorded which). The chain combines TRBV6-5 with TRBJ1-4; D not resolved. CDR3 DNA sequence: TGTGCCAGCAGTTACTCGACTGGGTTCGGTGAAAAACTGTTTTTT. Its translation is CASSYSTGFGEKLFF.